The sample holds a few counts of the clone carrying this TCR beta chain. For CDR3 and TCR beta VDJ profiling, genomic DNA was the template used. TCRdb re-analysed the reads in MiXCR, keeping a single row per CDR3 protein. The sample has roughly 500,000 distinct CDR3 sequences, about a third seen once. The source of the sample is a study of CD8+CD57+ T cells in acquired aplastic anemia. Study details: Sorted cells (CD4+ and CD8+) yielded DNA amounts that averaged about 3.1 ug.

The authors sequenced patients whose flow cytometry had shown CD8+CD57+ cell expansion. The TCR originated in a human donor with aplastic anemia. The sequencing sample was made of sorted CD4+, CD8+, or CD8+CD57+ T cells (not recorded which) from PBMCs.

In nucleotides, the CDR3 is TGTGCCAGCAGTTTTTCATCGACAGCTTATGGCTACACCTTC. Amino acids: CASSFSSTAYGYTF. The chain links TRBV6-5 to TRBJ1-2; perhaps TRBD1 as D (5 bases). The CDR3 contains 14 residues. Germline V gives CDR1 MNHEY, CDR2 SVGAGI. Trimming removed 4 bases at V and 5 bases at J, with 14 bases between.